The clone carrying this T cell receptor beta chain came up many times. Its target is not known. This sample stems from a study of identical twins. Study findings and constraints: Beta clonotypes that were abundant in cord blood contained fewer insertions, a pattern absent from memory repertoires.

CDR1 is SGHVS, CDR2 FNYEAQ, per germline. CDR3 length: 14 amino acids. V was clipped by 1 base and J by 8 bases, with 14 bases between them. TCRdb called the 5' RACE reads again in MiXCR, with one record for every CDR3 protein. The sample carries 640,000 or so distinct CDR3 sequences, approximately 6.1% recorded once. J is TRBJ1-2 and V is TRBV7-6, with unresolved D. Input material: naive T cells sorted from blood. The clonotype comes from a man between 18 and 35 years old in good health. DNA of the CDR3: TGTGCCAGCAGCTTAGAGGGAGCCAAGGGCGGCTACACCTTC. Translating it yields CASSLEGAKGGYTF. Drawing the rest from reference TRBV7-6 and TRBJ1-2, the complete variable domain is GAGVSQSPRYKVTKRGQDVALRCDPISGHVSLYWYRQALGQGPEFLTYFNYEAQQDKSGLPNDRFSAERPEGSISTLTIQRTEQRDSAMYRCASSLEGAKGGYTFGSGTRLTVV.